This T cell receptor beta chain appears in the sequencing data of a study of cytomegalovirus exposure and HLA in healthy donors. Germline CDR1 reads KGHSH; CDR2 reads LQKENI. V lost 4 bases and J lost 6; bases outside the gene matches: 10. CDR3 length: 16 amino acids. 60 Vbeta and 13 Jbeta primers were used in PCR. Assay: immunoSEQ multiplex PCR; the TCRdb copy retains only in-frame clones and omits some. The profile shows around 110,000 clones, roughly 80% of them singletons. A note on this clone: As yet, its antigen is unknown.

Whole-study findings and limits: Later on, analysis showed that most CMV-associated TCR beta chains appeared to be HLA-restricted.

This chain joins TRBV18 and TRBJ2-1, with TRBD1 matching over 9 bases. Input material: PBMCs. This receptor was identified in a man aged 55 to 70 in good health and CMV-seronegative. CDR3 residues: CASSLSGTGKGNEQFF. The CDR3, as DNA: TGTGCCAGCTCACTCTCCGGGACAGGGAAGGGCAATGAGCAGTTCTTC.